These 23 T cell receptor beta chains share one sample of origin, sequenced in a study of blood T cells in healthy people across ages. Primed by a sample-barcoded 5' primer and a J-beta primer mix, a second PCR proceeded for about 7 to 11 cycles. TCRdb used MiXCR to reprocess the 5' RACE reads, holding one entry per CDR3 protein. The repertoire holds around 800,000 distinct CDR3 sequences, with less than 80% as singletons. The specimen was blood. These receptors were obtained from a man younger than 40 in good health.

The chain joins TRBV5-1 to TRBJ1-2; D might be TRBD1 (5 bases). The CDR3 sequence is 14 residues long. V was trimmed by 4 bases and J by 0 bases, leaving 10 bases between them. Germline V gene lookup returns CDR1 SGHRS and CDR2 YFSETQ. CDR3 in amino acids: CASSGDGANYGYTF. CDR3 coding DNA: TGCGCCAGCAGCGGGGACGGGGCTAACTATGGCTACACCTTC.

The gene calls are TRBV7-3 and TRBJ1-1; tentatively, D is TRBD1 (5 bases). V lost 6 bases, J lost 4 bases, and 24 bases lay in between. The length of the CDR3 is 17 residues. The germline V gene encodes CDR1 SGHTA and CDR2 FQGTGA. The CDR3 here is CASSPDGDSRLITEAFF. CDR3 nucleotides: TGTGCCAGCAGTCCAGACGGAGACAGTAGGCTTATCACTGAAGCTTTCTTT.

CDR3 region: CASSLGLAGFNEQFF. CDR3 DNA: TGTGCCAGCAGTTTAGGGCTAGCGGGGTTCAATGAGCAGTTCTTC. The rearrangement links TRBV27 to TRBJ2-1, with 9 bases lining up with TRBD2. Germline CDR1 MNHEY, CDR2 SMNVEV (reference sequence). Trimming at V came to 2 bases and at J to 6 bases, leaving 5 bases not matched to a gene. The CDR3 loop spans 15 amino acids.

The V and J genes are TRBV7-9 and TRBJ2-5; D not resolved. Trimming cost V 1 base and J 2 bases, with 17 bases left between them. The V gene's germline CDR1 is SEHNR and CDR2 FQNEAQ (reference sequence). This CDR3 contains 17 residues. The DNA of the CDR3 is TGTGCCAGCAGCTTAGACCTTCGGCAGGCTCTTCAAGAGACCCAGTACTTC. Residues: CASSLDLRQALQETQYF. Full variable domain (rest looked up from reference TRBV7-9 and TRBJ2-5): DTGVSQNPRHKITKRGQNVTFRCDPISEHNRLYWYRQTLGQGPEFLTYFQNEAQLEKSRLLSDRFSAERPKGSFSTLEIQRTEQGDSAMYLCASSLDLRQALQETQYFGPGTRLLVL.

This clonotype turned up a few times. This chain uses TRBV7-2 with TRBJ2-4; D unclear. V dropped 5 bases and J dropped 6 bases, with 17 bases sitting between them. Germline V gene lookup returns CDR1 SGHTA and CDR2 FQGNSA. This CDR3 is 15 amino acids long. Here the CDR3 reads CASSGDSRRLNIQYF. The CDR3 nucleotides read TGTGCCAGCAGCGGAGATAGTAGGAGATTAAACATTCAGTACTTC.

This clonotype was seen once. V is TRBV29-1 and J is TRBJ1-2, with 8 bases identical to TRBD1. The CDR3 covers 17 residues. Per germline, CDR1 SQVTM and CDR2 ANQGSEA. The V and J ends lost 6 bases and 0 bases, in that order; junction bases with no gene match: 15. The CDR3 DNA reads TGCAGCGTCGGAAGAGGGGCAGGGGGCCCCTCTAACTATGGCTACACCTTC. Translation gives CSVGRGAGGPSNYGYTF.

The chain joins TRBV4-2 to TRBJ1-5; no clear D. This CDR3 has 13 amino acids. The germline V gene encodes CDR1 LGHNA and CDR2 YNFKEQ. The V end lost 0 bases, the J end lost 6 bases, and 6 bases lay between the germline ends. The CDR3 sequence: CASSQEISQPQHF. In DNA form, the CDR3 reads TGTGCCAGCAGCCAAGAAATCAGTCAGCCCCAGCATTTT.

This chain uses TRBV27 with TRBJ1-6, with TRBD1 as a possible D gene (6 bases). CDR1 and CDR2 (germline): MNHEY, SMNVEV (reference sequence). The CDR3 totals 15 residues. V lost 2 bases and J lost 9, with 14 bases in between. CDR3 DNA: TGTGCCAGCAGTTTAATAGGCAGGGGAGGTTCACCCCTCCACTTT. Residues: CASSLIGRGGSPLHF.

The rearrangement uses TRBV20-1 and TRBJ1-1, with a tentative D call TRBD1 (6 bases). This CDR3 region has 13 residues. Germline CDR1 reads DFQATT; CDR2 reads SNEGSKA (reference sequence). The germline V and J ends were trimmed by 5 bases and 5 bases, with 15 bases remaining between them. The CDR3 nucleotides are TGCAGTGCTGAAGGGGGGGTGAGGACTGAAGCTTTCTTT. This sequence encodes CSAEGGVRTEAFF.

The chain employs TRBV6-6 and TRBJ2-2; 10 bases align to TRBD1. This CDR3 is 17 amino acids long. After removal of 7 bases from V and 1 base from J, the junction contained 9 bases not matched to a gene. Germline V gene data show CDR1 as MNHNY and CDR2 as SVGAGI (reference sequence). Here the CDR3 reads CASTSPGDRGNTGELFF. The CDR3 coding sequence is TGTGCCAGCACTTCTCCCGGGGACAGGGGGAACACCGGGGAGCTGTTTTTT.

This chain joins TRBV5-1 and TRBJ2-1; 9 bases match TRBD1. CDR1 is SGHRS and CDR2 is YFSETQ in the germline V gene. Unmatched junction bases numbered 6, after V lost 4 bases and J lost 1 base. This CDR3 is built from 16 residues. CDR3 loop: CASSPVGTGSYNEQFF. CDR3 in DNA: TGCGCCAGCAGCCCGGTCGGGACAGGGTCCTACAATGAGCAGTTCTTC.

The CDR3 loop is CSARDTTRQPALFF. In DNA, the CDR3 is TGCAGTGCTAGAGATACGACTCGGCAGCCCGCTCTGTTTTTT. This chain joins TRBV20-1 and TRBJ1-4; D remains ambiguous. The CDR3 is made up of 14 amino acids. V was pared by 0 bases and J by 14 bases, with 19 bases between. The germline V gene has CDR1 DFQATT and CDR2 SNEGSKA (reference sequence).

This chain links TRBV6-2 or TRBV6-3 with TRBJ2-1; 9 nucleotides match TRBD2. Germline CDR1 is MNHEY and CDR2 is SVGEGT. CDR3 length: 20 residues. Trimming cost V 2 bases and J 0 bases; bases outside gene matches: 14. As DNA, the CDR3 is TGTGCCAGCAGTTACCCGGTCCCAGCGGGGGGACTGAGCTCCTACAATGAGCAGTTCTTC. Protein sequence: CASSYPVPAGGLSSYNEQFF.

V usage is TRBV10-3 and J usage is TRBJ2-1, with TRBD2 identical over 7 bases. Trimming at V came to 4 bases and at J to 7 bases, leaving 10 bases not matched to a gene. Germline V lookup: CDR1 ENHRY, CDR2 SYGVKD. The CDR3 length is 15 residues. The DNA of the CDR3 is TGTGCCATCAGTGCCCTCATGGCGGGGGAGAATGAGCAGTTCTTC. This translates into CAISALMAGENEQFF.

The chain is built from TRBV7-3 and TRBJ2-6, with 9 positions matching TRBD1. The trim removed 5 bases at V and 0 bases at J, leaving 14 bases unmatched. CDR3 size: 20 residues. Germline V gene lookup returns CDR1 SGHTA and CDR2 FQGTGA. The CDR3 nucleotides read TGTGCCAGCAGCCCTCTCAGGACAGGGGCGACCGCCTCTGGGGCCAACGTCCTGACTTTC. Residues: CASSPLRTGATASGANVLTF.

This clonotype was picked up a small number of times. The chain carries TRBV7-2 and TRBJ2-3, with 11 bases aligning to TRBD2. The germline CDR1 and CDR2 sequences are SGHTA and FQGNSA. With V trimmed by 5 bases and J by 3 bases, 7 bases remained unmatched. The CDR3 runs to 16 residues. The CDR3 nucleotides are TGTGCCAGCAGCCCACTCTCTAGCGGGGGGACAGATACGCAGTATTTT. Encoded protein: CASSPLSSGGTDTQYF.

The rearrangement uses TRBV12-3 or TRBV12-4 and TRBJ2-1; D not certain. Trimming left V 2 bases short and J 7 bases short, with 15 bases between. The CDR3 sequence is 15 residues long. CDR3 DNA sequence: TGTGCCAGCAGTTTATACGCGACTGGCGGTAATGAGCAGTTCTTC. This gives the protein CASSLYATGGNEQFF.

This clonotype was recorded only once. V usage is TRBV7-2 and J usage is TRBJ2-3; D unclear. V lost 4 bases to trimming and J lost 2 bases, with 16 bases between them. Germline V gene sequence: CDR1 SGHTA, CDR2 FQGNSA. The length of the CDR3 is 16 residues. The CDR3 spells CASSSKDRGVTDTQYF. In nucleotides, the CDR3 is TGTGCCAGCAGCTCGAAGGACCGTGGGGTCACAGATACGCAGTATTTT.

This chain links TRBV18 with TRBJ2-1; 8 nucleotides agree with TRBD2. J was trimmed by 1 base and V by 1 base; bases with no gene match: 3. Germline CDR1 reads KGHSH; CDR2 reads LQKENI. The CDR3 has 16 residues. CDR3 residues: CASSPRVAGSYNEQFF. In DNA form, the CDR3 reads TGTGCCAGCTCACCACGAGTAGCGGGGTCCTACAATGAGCAGTTCTTC.

This clonotype has a handful of counts. The chain employs TRBV7-3 and TRBJ2-1; 11 bases agree with TRBD2. The ends lost 0 bases at V and 4 bases at J; junction bases unmatched: 5. This CDR3 is 17 amino acids long. In germline, CDR1 is SGHTA, CDR2 FQGTGA. The CDR3 sequence: CASSLTFTSGGYNEQFF. The CDR3 bases are TGTGCCAGCAGCTTAACGTTTACTAGCGGGGGTTACAATGAGCAGTTCTTC. The full variable domain, its missing parts supplied by reference TRBV7-3 and TRBJ2-1, is GAGVSQTPSNKVTEKGKYVELRCDPISGHTALYWYRQSLGQGPEFLIYFQGTGAADDSGLPNDRFFAVRPEGSVSTLKIQRTERGDSAVYLCASSLTFTSGGYNEQFFGPGTRLTVL.

V is TRBV6-5 and J is TRBJ1-6; perhaps TRBD1 as D (5 bases). The CDR3 length is 14 residues. The V gene lost 4 bases and the J gene lost 8 bases, with 12 bases spanning the gap. Germline V gene data show CDR1 as MNHEY and CDR2 as SVGAGI. The CDR3 sequence: CASSWFLGDSPLHF. CDR3 bases: TGTGCCAGCAGTTGGTTCTTGGGGGATTCACCCCTCCACTTT.

V gene TRBV7-2 combines with J gene TRBJ2-1; 10 positions match TRBD2. V lost 1 base to trimming and J lost 10 bases; unmatched junction nucleotides: 13. Germline lookup yields CDR1 SGHTA and CDR2 FQGNSA. The CDR3 covers 17 residues. In DNA form, the CDR3 reads TGTGCCAGCAGCTTAGTTTTCCAGCGGGGGGGCCCGGGCGAGCAGTTCTTC. It translates to CASSLVFQRGGPGEQFF.

This clonotype occurred a few times. The J gene is TRBJ2-7, the V gene TRBV20-1; D is undetermined. Trimming removed 7 bases from V and 3 bases from J, with 19 bases in between. This CDR3 region has 14 residues. The germline gives CDR1 DFQATT, CDR2 SNEGSKA (reference sequence). The CDR3, as DNA: TGCAGTGTACAGACCCCACGAGGTAACTACGAGCAGTACTTC. This encodes CSVQTPRGNYEQYF.